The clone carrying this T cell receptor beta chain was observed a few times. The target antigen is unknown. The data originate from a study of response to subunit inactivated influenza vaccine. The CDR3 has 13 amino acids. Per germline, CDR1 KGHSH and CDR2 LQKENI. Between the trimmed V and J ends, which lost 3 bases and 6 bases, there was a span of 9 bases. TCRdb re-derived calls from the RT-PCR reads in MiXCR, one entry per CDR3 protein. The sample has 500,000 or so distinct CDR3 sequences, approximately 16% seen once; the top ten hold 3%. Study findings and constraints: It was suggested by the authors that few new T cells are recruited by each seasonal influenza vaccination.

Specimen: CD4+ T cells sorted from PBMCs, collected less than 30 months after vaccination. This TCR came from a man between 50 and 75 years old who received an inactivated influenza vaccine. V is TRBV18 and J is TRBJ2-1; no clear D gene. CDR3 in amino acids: CASSPTPTNEQFF. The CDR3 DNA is TGTGCCAGCTCACCCACTCCAACCAATGAGCAGTTCTTC.